These T cell receptor beta chains were read from a single sample in a study of cytomegalovirus exposure and HLA in healthy donors. Assay used: immunoSEQ multiplex PCR; TCRdb lists only in-frame clones, some missing. The data contain roughly 100,000 clones, roughly 13% of them seen just once; the ten biggest clones take up about a sixth. Sequencing used PBMCs. These receptor sequences come from a man aged 35 to 55 in good health and CMV-seropositive. Each CDR3 is given with its conserved first and last residue. Each record gives: clone size, J gene, V gene, D gene, CDR3 DNA, CDR3 protein. The D gene is left open where the match is weak. Size is stated for part of the rows, as once, few or many counts, or as a class when the clone is expanded.

- | TRBJ2-7 | TRBV18 | - | TGTGCCAGCTCACCAACGCAGGGATACGAGCAGTACTTC | CASSPTQGYEQYF
few | TRBJ1-1 | TRBV4-1 | TRBD1 | TGCGCCAGCAGCCCCCTCGCGAACAGGGGGCACACTGAAGCTTTCTTT | CASSPLANRGHTEAFF
few | TRBJ1-1 | TRBV28 | - | TGTGCCAGCAGTTTACTAATAGGGGTGGTCACTGAAGCTTTCTTT | CASSLLIGVVTEAFF
few | TRBJ1-1 | TRBV4-3 | TRBD1 | TGCGCCAGCAGCCAAGGGCCAGGGGGGACGAACACTGAAGCTTTCTTT | CASSQGPGGTNTEAFF
few | TRBJ1-5 | TRBV7-2 | - | TGTGCCAGCAGCCGAGGACAGAGCAATCAGCCCCAGCATTTT | CASSRGQSNQPQHF
- | TRBJ2-7 | TRBV5-1 | TRBD1 | TGCGCCAGCAGCTTGGTGGTAGACAGGGCTTACGAGCAGTACTTC | CASSLVVDRAYEQYF
- | TRBJ1-2 | TRBV6-6 | TRBD1 | TGTGCCAGCAGTCCAGGGGGCCTTTCGGGCTACACCTTC | CASSPGGLSGYTF
few | TRBJ2-7 | TRBV10-3 | - | TGTGCCATCACAAACTCCGCTCCCTACGAGCAGTACTTC | CAITNSAPYEQYF
- | TRBJ1-3 | TRBV28 | - | TGTGCCAGCAGCCCCTTCGGGGGGCTCTCTGGAAACACCATATATTTT | CASSPFGGLSGNTIYF
- | TRBJ2-1 | TRBV11-2 | - | TGTGCCAGCAGCTTAAGCCATGCTCTCTCCTACAATGAGCAGTTCTTC | CASSLSHALSYNEQFF
- | TRBJ2-5 | TRBV29-1 | - | TGCAGCTCCGCGTGGGAGACCCAGTACTTC | CSSAWETQYF
few | TRBJ1-2 | TRBV19 | TRBD1 | TGTGCCACTACCGGGACAGACCTTAACTATGGCTACACCTTC | CATTGTDLNYGYTF
- | TRBJ2-3 | TRBV11-1 | TRBD2 | TGTGCCAGCAGCTTAGGAAGCGGGAGAGGACATACGCAGTATTTT | CASSLGSGRGHTQYF
few | TRBJ1-1 | TRBV6-5 | - | TGTGCCAGCAGTTACTCGACAGGAAACACTGAAGCTTTCTTT | CASSYSTGNTEAFF
few | TRBJ1-5 | TRBV18 | - | TGTGCCAGCTCACCCCGACAGGATAGCAATCAGCCCCAGCATTTT | CASSPRQDSNQPQHF
- | TRBJ1-2 | TRBV28 | TRBD1 | TGTGCCAGCAGGCCGGGGACAGGGTTTAACTATGGCTACACCTTC | CASRPGTGFNYGYTF
- | TRBJ2-7 | TRBV5-4 | TRBD2 | TGTGCCAGCAGCTTAGCGGGAGTGGCCTACGAGCAGTACTTC | CASSLAGVAYEQYF